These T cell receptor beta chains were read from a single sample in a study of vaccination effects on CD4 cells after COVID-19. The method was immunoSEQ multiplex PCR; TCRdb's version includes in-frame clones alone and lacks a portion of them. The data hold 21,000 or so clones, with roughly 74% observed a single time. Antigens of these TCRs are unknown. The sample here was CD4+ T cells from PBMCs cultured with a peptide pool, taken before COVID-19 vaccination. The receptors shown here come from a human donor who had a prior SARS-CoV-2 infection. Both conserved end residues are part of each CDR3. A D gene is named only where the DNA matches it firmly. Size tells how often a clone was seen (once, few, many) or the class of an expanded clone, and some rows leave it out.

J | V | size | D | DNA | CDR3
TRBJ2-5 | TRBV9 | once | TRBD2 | TGTGCCAGCAGCCCATGGGCGGGGGAAGAGACCCAGTACTTC | CASSPWAGEETQYF
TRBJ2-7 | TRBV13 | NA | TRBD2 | TGTGCCAGCAGCCCCCGGACTAGCGGGGCCTACGAGCAGTACTTC | CASSPRTSGAYEQYF
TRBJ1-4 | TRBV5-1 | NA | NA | TGCGCCAGCAGCCCCGGCGTTAATGAAAAACTGTTTTTT | CASSPGVNEKLFF
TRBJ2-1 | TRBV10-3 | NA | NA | TGTGCCAGCGAGACAGAATCGTCGGATGAGCAGTTCTTC | CASETESSDEQFF
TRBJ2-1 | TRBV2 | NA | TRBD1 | TGTGCCAGCAGCCCGGACAGGGCCTACAATGAGCAGTTCTTC | CASSPDRAYNEQFF
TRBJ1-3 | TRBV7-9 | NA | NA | TGTGCCAGCAGCTTATCACAGCCCAAACCCGACTTCTCTGGAAACACCATATATTTT | CASSLSQPKPDFSGNTIYF
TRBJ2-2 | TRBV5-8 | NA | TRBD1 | TGTGCCAGCAGCCCGGGACAGGGGGCGGCCGGGGAGCTGTTTTTT | CASSPGQGAAGELFF
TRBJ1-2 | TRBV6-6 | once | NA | TGTGCCAGCAGCGGGACACCATATGGCTACACCTTC | CASSGTPYGYTF
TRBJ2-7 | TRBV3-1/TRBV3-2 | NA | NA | TGTGCCAGCAGCCAGGAGGGCGGGACGTACGAGCAGTACTTC | CASSQEGGTYEQYF
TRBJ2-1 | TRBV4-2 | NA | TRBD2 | TGTGCCAGCAGCCAAGATGACCGGCGGGGGGAACCGTACAATGAGCAGTTCTTC | CASSQDDRRGEPYNEQFF
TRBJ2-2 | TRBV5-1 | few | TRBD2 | TGCGCCAGCAGCTTGGCTTCCGGGACTAGCTCTACCTCAGGGGGTATGGCCGGGGAGCTGTTTTTT | CASSLASGTSSTSGGMAGELFF
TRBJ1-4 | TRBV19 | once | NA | TGTGCCAGTAGTATGGTCGGCCCGCTGAGTGAAAAACTGTTTTTT | CASSMVGPLSEKLFF
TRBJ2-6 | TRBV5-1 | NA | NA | TGCGCCAGCAGCTTGGGGGCCATAACTGGGGCCAACGTCCTGACTTTC | CASSLGAITGANVLTF
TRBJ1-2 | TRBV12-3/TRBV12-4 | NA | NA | TGTGCCAGCAGTTTATCATCAGTTCATGGCTACACCTTC | CASSLSSVHGYTF
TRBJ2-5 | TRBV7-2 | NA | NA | TGTGCCAGCAGCCTAGCCGGGGAGACCCAGTACTTC | CASSLAGETQYF
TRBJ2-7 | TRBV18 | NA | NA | TGTGCCAGCTCACCGGCAGGTCTCTACGAGCAGTACTTC | CASSPAGLYEQYF
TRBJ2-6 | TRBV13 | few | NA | TGTGCCAGCAGCTTAGGAGGTACCTCCTCTGGGGCCAACGTCCTGACTTTC | CASSLGGTSSGANVLTF
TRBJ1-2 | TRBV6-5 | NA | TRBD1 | TGTGCCAGCAGGGCCTCAGGGACAGGATCTTATGGCTACACCTTC | CASRASGTGSYGYTF
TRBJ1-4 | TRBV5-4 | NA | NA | TGTGCCAGCAGCTCAACAGGGATTGCAACTAATGAAAAACTGTTTTTT | CASSSTGIATNEKLFF
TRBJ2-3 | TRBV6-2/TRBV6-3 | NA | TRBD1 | TGTGCCAGCAGTTCCCAGACAGGGGACACAGATACGCAGTATTTT | CASSSQTGDTDTQYF
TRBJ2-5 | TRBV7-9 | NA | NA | TGTGCCAGCAGCCACACGCGGTTCGGTATCCAAGAGACCCAGTACTTC | CASSHTRFGIQETQYF
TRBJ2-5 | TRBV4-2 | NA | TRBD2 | TGTGCCAGCAGCCATACGGGACTAGCGGAACAAGAGACCCAGTACTTC | CASSHTGLAEQETQYF
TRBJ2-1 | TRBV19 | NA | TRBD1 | TGTGCCAGTAGAAATCCAGGGGGCAATGAGCAGTTCTTC | CASRNPGGNEQFF
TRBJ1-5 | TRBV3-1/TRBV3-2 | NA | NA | TGTGCCAGCAGCCAGAGGTCGGGCAATCAGCCCCAGCATTTT | CASSQRSGNQPQHF
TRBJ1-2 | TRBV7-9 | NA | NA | TGTGCCAGCAGCTCGGGTCCTCTAGGGACCTATGGCTACACCTTC | CASSSGPLGTYGYTF
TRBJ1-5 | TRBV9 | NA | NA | TGTGCCAGCAGCGTAGCAGGGGATTATGTTCAGCCCCAGCATTTT | CASSVAGDYVQPQHF
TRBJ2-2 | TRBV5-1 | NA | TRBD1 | TGCGCCAGCAGCTTGGTCGCAGGGGGCTCCGGGGAGCTGTTTTTT | CASSLVAGGSGELFF
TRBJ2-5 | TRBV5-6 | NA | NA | TGTGCCAGCAGCTCCCTAAAAGCGGAAGAGACCCAGTACTTC | CASSSLKAEETQYF
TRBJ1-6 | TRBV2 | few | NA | TGTGCCACCCTGGCGGAGGGTTATTCACCCCTCCACTTT | CATLAEGYSPLHF
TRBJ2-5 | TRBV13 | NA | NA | TGTGCCAGCAGCTTATATGGCTTAGAGACCCAGTACTTC | CASSLYGLETQYF
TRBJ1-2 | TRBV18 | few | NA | TGTGCCAGCTCACCACAGGCGGCCTCGGCATATGGCTACACCTTC | CASSPQAASAYGYTF
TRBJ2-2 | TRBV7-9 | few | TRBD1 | TGTGCCAGCAGCTTATCAGGGGGCAGCGGGGAGCTGTTTTTT | CASSLSGGSGELFF
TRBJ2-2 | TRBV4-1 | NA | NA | TGCGCCAGCAGCCAAAGACTAGTGTTGGACACCGGGGAGCTGTTTTTT | CASSQRLVLDTGELFF
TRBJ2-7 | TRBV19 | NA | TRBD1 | TGTGCCAGTAGACGAGACAGGGTAAGCTACGAGCAGTACTTC | CASRRDRVSYEQYF
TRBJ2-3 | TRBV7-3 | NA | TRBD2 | TGTGCCAGCAGCTTGCAAGCGGGGGGGATCACAGATACGCAGTATTTT | CASSLQAGGITDTQYF
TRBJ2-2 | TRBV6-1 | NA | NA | TGTGCCAGCAGTGGACTTCAGGTTGAGAGCACCGGGGAGCTGTTTTTT | CASSGLQVESTGELFF
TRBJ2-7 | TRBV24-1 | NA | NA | TGTGCCACCAGTGATCCGCGGGCGTACGAGCAGTACTTC | CATSDPRAYEQYF
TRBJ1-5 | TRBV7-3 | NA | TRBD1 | TGTGCCAGCAGCCCACCGGCAGGGGGCGGACTTTATAGCAATCAGCCCCAGCATTTT | CASSPPAGGGLYSNQPQHF
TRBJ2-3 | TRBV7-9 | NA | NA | TGTGCCAGCAGCTTAGCTGAGGACGGCAGTAGCACAGATACGCAGTATTTT | CASSLAEDGSSTDTQYF